The 18 T cell receptor beta chains presented below share a single source sample, sequenced in a study of blood T cell repertoires in COVID-19. Sequencing used immunoSEQ multiplex PCR; TCRdb keeps in-frame clones, though not all of them. The table includes about 180,000 clones, roughly 82% detected once. Sequenced: peripheral blood. Receptors were obtained from a woman between 70 and 85 years old with acute or convalescent COVID-19.

The V gene is TRBV4-3, the J gene TRBJ2-7; 7 bases are a match to TRBD1. After removal of 0 bases from V and 4 bases from J, the junction contained 9 bases not matched to a gene. Germline values: CDR1 LGHNA, CDR2 YSLEER. The CDR3 has 16 residues. The CDR3 sequence: CASSQDGWGQQYEQYF. CDR3 nucleotide sequence: TGCGCCAGCAGCCAAGATGGTTGGGGACAGCAATACGAGCAGTACTTC.

The rearrangement joins TRBV28 to TRBJ2-3; 7 bases align to TRBD1. V dropped 7 bases and J dropped 7; count of bases not matched to a gene: 14. The CDR3 spans 15 residues. Germline V gene data show CDR1 as MDHEN and CDR2 as SYDVKM. The CDR3 sequence: CASIPDFDRDNTQYF. Written as DNA, the CDR3 is TGTGCCAGCATTCCGGACTTTGACAGGGACAATACGCAGTATTTT.

V is TRBV20-1 and J is TRBJ2-2; 12 nucleotides align to TRBD2. Germline trimming cut 3 bases from V and 5 bases from J; bases unmatched to any gene: 19. This CDR3 contains 20 residues. Germline V lookup: CDR1 DFQATT, CDR2 SNEGSKA (reference sequence). The CDR3 region has the DNA TGCAGTGCTAGTAGTGACAAGAAGACTAGCGGGAGTCCTCGGACCGGGGAGCTGTTTTTT. It encodes CSASSDKKTSGSPRTGELFF.

J is TRBJ2-1 and V is TRBV19, with 9 bases lining up with TRBD1. V was pared by 4 bases and J by 8 bases, with 6 bases of the junction left unmatched. This CDR3 region has 14 residues. Germline CDR1 LNHDA, CDR2 SQIVND (reference sequence). The CDR3 nucleotides read TGTGCCAGTAGTACCCACAGGGGGCGCGATGAGCAGTTCTTC. Encoded protein: CASSTHRGRDEQFF.

The J gene is TRBJ1-2, the V gene TRBV7-2; 7 bases are shared with TRBD1. The CDR3 runs 15 residues. Germline CDR1 SGHTA, CDR2 FQGNSA. V lost 4 bases to trimming and J lost 4 bases; unmatched junction nucleotides: 9. This CDR3 is CASSSRTGDLYGYTF. The CDR3 DNA sequence: TGTGCCAGCAGCTCAAGGACAGGCGATCTCTATGGCTACACCTTC. Full variable domain (outside the CDR3, taken from reference TRBV7-2 and TRBJ1-2): GAGVSQSPSNKVTEKGKDVELRCDPISGHTALYWYRQSLGQGLEFLIYFQGNSAPDKSGLPSDRFSAERTGGSVSTLTIQRTQQEDSAVYLCASSSRTGDLYGYTFGSGTRLTVV.

Only one count was recorded for this clone. The CDR3 sequence is CASSLDRVHGYTF. The CDR3 coding sequence is TGTGCCAGCAGTCTCGACAGGGTCCATGGCTACACCTTC. The V call is TRBV27, the J call TRBJ1-2, with TRBD1 identical over 7 bases. In germline, CDR1 is MNHEY, CDR2 SMNVEV (reference sequence). Germline trimming cut 5 bases from V and 6 bases from J; bases unmatched to any gene: 6. The CDR3 consists of 13 residues.

The chain recombines TRBV21-1 with TRBJ2-2; the table's D gene call, TRBD1, was not cross checked with the DNA. TRBV21-1 is a pseudogene locus. The CDR3 is made up of 16 amino acids. The CDR3 is CASSAGQGENTGELFF. The CDR3 DNA reads as TGTGCCAGCAGCGCAGGACAGGGGGAGAACACCGGGGAGCTGTTTTTT.

J is TRBJ2-1 and V is TRBV28, with 9 nucleotides matching TRBD2. Per germline, CDR1 MDHEN and CDR2 SYDVKM. Trimming cost V 2 bases and J 10 bases; bases outside gene matches: 12. This CDR3 contains 16 residues. CDR3 nucleotides: TGTGCCAGCAGTTTAAATCGGGGTAGCGGGAGTCCGGAGCAGTTCTTC. Its translation is CASSLNRGSGSPEQFF.

The gene calls are TRBV5-1 and TRBJ2-3; D call uncertain. This CDR3 is 16 amino acids long. CDR1 is SGHRS and CDR2 is YFSETQ in the germline V gene. V dropped 0 bases and J dropped 3 bases, with 14 bases sitting between them. DNA of the CDR3: TGCGCCAGCAGCTTGGAGCCCCCCCGCGAAACAGATACGCAGTATTTT. Amino acid sequence: CASSLEPPRETDTQYF.

The chain has TRBV19 and TRBJ2-3; possible D gene TRBD2, 7 bases. CDR3 length equals 14 residues. V was shortened by 0 bases and J by 8 bases, with 12 bases between the two germline ends. Looked up from germline, CDR1 is LNHDA and CDR2 is SQIVND (reference sequence). The CDR3 nucleotides read TGTGCCAGTAGTATAGACCGGGGGGCAGTTACGCAGTATTTT. Protein product: CASSIDRGAVTQYF.

CDR3 sequence: CASSPAGIGANVLTF. In DNA, the CDR3 is TGTGCCAGCTCACCAGCGGGGATCGGGGCCAACGTCCTGACTTTC. The chain recombines TRBV18 with TRBJ2-6; D is possibly TRBD2 (6 bases). This CDR3 spans 15 amino acids. V was trimmed by 2 bases and J by 4 bases, leaving 9 bases between them. Germline-derived CDR1 and CDR2 are KGHSH and LQKENI.

The chain combines TRBV28 with TRBJ1-5; 10 nucleotides align to TRBD1. Germline-derived CDR1 and CDR2 are MDHEN and SYDVKM. V trimming: 5 bases; J trimming: 2 bases; junction bases outside the gene matches: 9. The CDR3 covers 17 residues. The CDR3 region has the DNA TGTGCCAGCAGTCCAACGGGACAGGGGATAGGCAATCAGCCCCAGCATTTT. It translates to CASSPTGQGIGNQPQHF.

The genes are TRBV28 and TRBJ2-7; the D gene is possibly TRBD2 (6 bases). Germline V gives CDR1 MDHEN, CDR2 SYDVKM. This CDR3 region has 13 residues. Trimming removed 6 bases from V and 3 bases from J, with 12 bases in between. The CDR3: CASSAGMYYEQYF. The CDR3 DNA sequence: TGTGCCAGCAGCGCGGGGATGTACTACGAGCAGTACTTC.

This clone was observed many times. The chain uses TRBV7-9 and TRBJ1-6; 7 positions agree with TRBD1. V trimming: 5 bases; J trimming: 11 bases; junction bases outside the gene matches: 3. The CDR3 contains 12 residues. The germline CDR1 and CDR2 sequences are SEHNR and FQNEAQ (reference sequence). Here the CDR3 DNA reads TGTGCCAGCAGCCCTGGACAGGCACCCCTCCACTTT. This translates into CASSPGQAPLHF.

The chain couples TRBV28 to TRBJ1-4; a possible D gene is TRBD1 (6 bases). The CDR3 has 15 residues. V lost 6 bases and J 1 base, leaving 12 bases between the germline ends. Germline V gene data show CDR1 as MDHEN and CDR2 as SYDVKM. The chain's CDR3 is CASRRGGETNEKLFF. In DNA form, the CDR3 reads TGTGCCAGCAGGAGAGGGGGGGAAACTAATGAAAAACTGTTTTTT.

The V call is TRBV4-2, the J call TRBJ2-1, with 8 positions matching TRBD1. Germline values: CDR1 LGHNA, CDR2 YNFKEQ. This CDR3 region has 13 residues. V lost 3 bases to trimming and J lost 7 bases; unmatched junction nucleotides: 2. The CDR3 protein is CASSQGQENEQFF. CDR3 nucleotides: TGTGCCAGCAGCCAGGGACAGGAAAATGAGCAGTTCTTC.

The genes are TRBV7-8 and TRBJ1-5; no clear D. V lost 6 bases and J 4 bases, leaving 7 bases between the germline ends. The germline CDR1 and CDR2 sequences are SGHVS and FQNEAQ. This CDR3 has 12 amino acids. As DNA, the CDR3 is TGTGCCAGCAGTTCGTTAAATCAGCCCCAGCATTTT. Its protein is CASSSLNQPQHF.

This clone is a singleton in its sample. The J gene is TRBJ1-6, the V gene TRBV11-2; TRBD1 is a possible D gene (6 bases). V was shortened by 1 base and J by 6 bases, with 10 bases between the two germline ends. CDR3 length: 15 amino acids. Per the germline V gene, CDR1 is SGHAT and CDR2 is FQNNGV. Here the CDR3 DNA reads TGTGCCAGCAGCTTAGCGGGCAGGGGTAATTCACCCCTCCACTTT. Translation: CASSLAGRGNSPLHF. The full variable domain, completed using reference TRBV11-2 and TRBJ1-6, is EAGVAQSPRYKIIEKRQSVAFWCNPISGHATLYWYQQILGQGPKLLIQFQNNGVVDDSQLPKDRFSAERLKGVDSTLKIQPAKLEDSAVYLCASSLAGRGNSPLHFGNGTRLTVT.